What follows are 23 T cell receptor beta chains derived from one specimen sequenced in a study of human thymus T cells. Some clones are missing from TCRdb's copy, which holds only in-frame ones; the method was immunoSEQ multiplex PCR. This sample carries some 130,000 clones, around 94% of them seen once, and the ten largest clones take around 0.025%. Thymic samples were excised during corrective heart operations. The sample comprised thymus tissue. The receptors originated from a boy under three years old with a congenital heart defect but otherwise immunologically healthy.

V usage is TRBV28 and J usage is TRBJ1-5, with D unclear. The germline V gene has CDR1 MDHEN and CDR2 SYDVKM. V was cut by 2 bases and J by 2 bases, with 16 bases left in between. There are 17 residues in the CDR3. CDR3 loop: CASSLRAGPVGNQPQHF. The CDR3 nucleotides are TGTGCCAGCAGTTTAAGGGCAGGCCCTGTGGGCAATCAGCCCCAGCATTTT.

This chain links TRBV6-1 with TRBJ2-1; 12 nucleotides line up with TRBD2. This CDR3 region has 13 residues. The V gene's germline CDR1 is MNHNS and CDR2 SASEGT. Trimming at V came to 8 bases and at J to 4 bases, leaving 0 bases not matched to a gene. The CDR3 DNA reads as TGTGCCAGCCTAGCGGGGGGGTACAATGAGCAGTTCTTC. It yields the protein CASLAGGYNEQFF.

This chain joins TRBV27 and TRBJ2-5; D call uncertain. The CDR3 runs to 12 residues. Germline CDR1 MNHEY, CDR2 SMNVEV (reference sequence). Deletions cut 6 bases from V and 2 bases from J, with 7 bases between. CDR3 DNA: TGTGCCAGCAGCCACGGGCAAGAGACCCAGTACTTC. Residues: CASSHGQETQYF.

V and J are TRBV19 and TRBJ2-7; D is uncertain. Trimming left V 6 bases short and J 5 bases short, with 11 bases between. Per germline, CDR1 LNHDA and CDR2 SQIVND (reference sequence). The CDR3 consists of 12 residues. The CDR3 DNA reads as TGTGCCAGTAGCGGACGACCCGACGAGCAGTACTTC. Its protein product is CASSGRPDEQYF.

The chain employs TRBV19 and TRBJ2-7; 9 positions agree with TRBD2. The ends lost 9 bases at V and 7 bases at J; junction bases unmatched: 13. The CDR3 consists of 14 residues. Germline lookup yields CDR1 LNHDA and CDR2 SQIVND (reference sequence). CDR3: CASNAGGPSAEQYF. The CDR3 nucleotides are TGTGCCAGCAATGCGGGGGGGCCGTCGGCGGAGCAGTACTTC.

The V and J genes are TRBV28 and TRBJ1-4, with D uncertain. Deletions cut 6 bases from V and 3 bases from J, with 14 bases between. The CDR3 is 15 residues long. Germline CDR1 MDHEN, CDR2 SYDVKM. CDR3 nucleotides: TGTGCCAGCAGATCCGGCGGGGTGTCTAATGAAAAACTGTTTTTT. Its protein is CASRSGGVSNEKLFF.

The genes are TRBV25-1 and TRBJ1-1, with a weak D call TRBD1 (5 bases). The CDR3 is 14 residues long. V lost 6 bases, J lost 5 bases, and 16 bases lay in between. Germline assignment: CDR1 MGHDK and CDR2 SYGVNS. The CDR3 nucleotides read TGTGCCAGCAGCGGGACGGGCGAAAAGACTGAAGCTTTCTTT. It yields the protein CASSGTGEKTEAFF.

The gene calls are TRBV4-2 and TRBJ1-2; 7 bases align to TRBD1. CDR3 size: 16 residues. Losses at the gene ends were 5 bases for V and 6 bases for J; bases not matched to a gene: 15. Per germline, CDR1 LGHNA and CDR2 YNFKEQ. The CDR3, as DNA: TGTGCCAGCAGCTTATCCGGGACAGTGGCATCGGATGGCTACACCTTC. Amino acid sequence: CASSLSGTVASDGYTF.

J is TRBJ2-2 and V is TRBV7-9; possibly TRBD1 or TRBD2 for D (5 bases each). The CDR3 contains 18 residues. Germline CDR1 reads SEHNR; CDR2 reads FQNEAQ (reference sequence). V lost 1 base to trimming and J lost 1 base, with 16 bases between them. The CDR3 loop reads CASSLGLPGRLNTGELFF. Written as DNA, the CDR3 is TGTGCCAGCAGCTTAGGGCTGCCGGGACGGTTGAACACCGGGGAGCTGTTTTTT.

J is TRBJ2-7 and V is TRBV20-1, with D perhaps assigned TRBD1 or TRBD2 (5 bases each). Germline loops: CDR1 DFQATT, CDR2 SNEGSKA (reference sequence). V dropped 3 bases and J dropped 9 bases, with 12 bases sitting between them. The CDR3 is 11 residues long. The CDR3 here is CSARGDPGQYF. The CDR3 DNA reads as TGCAGTGCTAGGGGGGACCCCGGGCAGTACTTC.

The chain combines TRBV4-1 with TRBJ1-6, with D possibly matching TRBD1 (6 bases). CDR3 length equals 16 residues. Per germline, CDR1 MGHRA and CDR2 YSYEKL. The V gene lost 1 base and the J gene lost 10 bases, with 17 bases spanning the gap. CDR3: CASSQGRDIKRSPLHF. In nucleotides, the CDR3 is TGCGCCAGCAGCCAAGGCCGGGACATAAAACGGTCACCCCTCCACTTT.

The J gene is TRBJ2-2, the V gene TRBV4-3, with 11 positions matching TRBD2. Trimming cost V 5 bases and J 3 bases; bases outside gene matches: 8. The CDR3 spans 17 residues. The germline gives CDR1 LGHNA, CDR2 YSLEER. This CDR3 is CASSWYSGGDYTGELFF. DNA for the CDR3: TGCGCCAGCAGCTGGTATAGCGGGGGGGACTACACCGGGGAGCTGTTTTTT.

V usage is TRBV29-1 and J usage is TRBJ2-5; possibly TRBD2 for D (6 bases). The CDR3 length is 15 residues. CDR1 and CDR2 from the germline V gene are SQVTM and ANQGSEA. Between the trimmed V and J ends, which lost 4 bases and 5 bases, there was a span of 20 bases. The CDR3 spells CSVGGRGGLSETQYF. In nucleotides, the CDR3 is TGCAGCGTTGGGGGACGTGGGGGGTTATCGGAGACCCAGTACTTC.

The chain links TRBV14 to TRBJ1-1, with a weak D call TRBD1 (5 bases). Germline V gives CDR1 SGHDN, CDR2 FVKESK. V was cut by 3 bases and J by 6 bases, with 14 bases left in between. This CDR3 is 14 amino acids long. The CDR3 spells CASSHTTESPEAFF. The CDR3 region has the DNA TGTGCCAGCAGCCATACGACAGAGTCGCCTGAAGCTTTCTTT.

Here the CDR3 DNA reads TGTGCCTGGAGTAACCTCAATAATTCACCCCTCCACTTT. Its protein product is CAWSNLNNSPLHF. The J gene is TRBJ1-6, the V gene TRBV30, with D hard to call. V dropped 2 bases and J dropped 5 bases, with 7 bases sitting between them. Per germline, CDR1 GTSNPN and CDR2 SVGIG (reference sequence). The CDR3 totals 13 residues.

J is TRBJ1-2 and V is TRBV7-2; D may be TRBD1 (6 bases). Germline loops: CDR1 SGHTA, CDR2 FQGNSA. Trimming left V 5 bases short and J 14 bases short, with 27 bases between. This CDR3 is built from 15 residues. The CDR3 DNA reads TGTGCCAGCAGCCCGCACGGGGGCGAAGTGAGTACGAGGACCTTC. Its translation is CASSPHGGEVSTRTF.

The rearrangement links TRBV11-2 to TRBJ2-5, with 10 bases matching TRBD2. The CDR3 is 16 residues long. The J segment lost 1 base and the V segment lost 1 base, leaving 3 bases of the junction unmatched. Germline V gene lookup returns CDR1 SGHAT and CDR2 FQNNGV. CDR3 nucleotide sequence: TGTGCCAGCAGCTTAGCGGCTAGCGGGGGCCAAGAGACCCAGTACTTC. It translates to CASSLAASGGQETQYF.

The chain links TRBV5-6 to TRBJ2-1, with D possibly TRBD2 on 5 matching bases. Germline lookup yields CDR1 SGHDT and CDR2 YYEEEE. The CDR3 extends over 13 amino acids. Trimming left V 0 bases short and J 5 bases short, with 6 bases between. The CDR3 region is CASSLGADNEQFF. The CDR3 nucleotides are TGTGCCAGCAGCTTGGGAGCGGACAATGAGCAGTTCTTC.

The gene calls are TRBV6-1 and TRBJ2-7; tentatively, D is TRBD1 (6 bases). V was cut by 8 bases and J by 3 bases, with 14 bases left in between. CDR3 length: 13 amino acids. CDR1 is MNHNS, CDR2 SASEGT, per germline. The CDR3 spells CASFGTYIYEQYF. In DNA form, the CDR3 reads TGTGCCAGCTTTGGGACATATATCTACGAGCAGTACTTC.

The rearrangement uses TRBV28 and TRBJ2-5; 8 bases agree with TRBD1. CDR1 and CDR2 from the germline V gene are MDHEN and SYDVKM. CDR3 length equals 14 residues. V lost 8 bases and J lost 5; bases outside the gene matches: 10. As DNA, the CDR3 is TGTGCCAGCCGTGGGGCCTGGACAGGGGAGACCCAGTACTTC. Translation gives CASRGAWTGETQYF.

The chain is built from TRBV4-1 and TRBJ1-2; 8 bases agree with TRBD1. The CDR3 spans 15 residues. V lost 3 bases to trimming and J lost 4 bases; unmatched junction nucleotides: 7. Germline CDR1 is MGHRA and CDR2 is YSYEKL. The DNA of the CDR3 is TGCGCCAGCAGCCACCTCCCGGGACAGGCCTATGGCTACACCTTC. It encodes CASSHLPGQAYGYTF.

V usage is TRBV6-1 and J usage is TRBJ2-7; no definite D call. V lost 3 bases and J 0 bases, leaving 21 bases between the germline ends. The length of the CDR3 is 18 residues. Germline CDR1 is MNHNS and CDR2 is SASEGT. CDR3 in DNA: TGTGCCAGCAGTGATTGGCTGGGTGTCCCACCTCGCTCCTACGAGCAGTACTTC. It specifies CASSDWLGVPPRSYEQYF.

The chain couples TRBV7-2 to TRBJ2-3, with 9 bases matching TRBD2. This CDR3 spans 18 amino acids. Germline V CDR1 and CDR2: SGHTA, FQGNSA. V dropped 1 base and J dropped 3; count of bases not matched to a gene: 11. CDR3 sequence reads: CASSLVSSGGGDTDTQYF. The DNA of the CDR3 is TGTGCCAGCAGCTTAGTTTCTTCAGGCGGGGGGGATACAGATACGCAGTATTTT.